This TCR beta chain was recorded in a study of blood T cells in healthy people across ages (dated by TCRdb to about 2015). Describing the broader study: In model experiments, roughly one uniquely barcoded TCR beta cDNA molecule per two T cells was captured by template switching. To track age-related changes in TCR beta repertoire diversity, the study relied on deep sequencing normalized with unique cDNA molecular identifiers. The donors were divided into four age groups: young (average around 16 years), middle-aged (about 40), aged (under 70) and long-lived (about 79). To avoid experimental bias, donors of different ages were distributed randomly across sequencing lanes. The study analyzed two additional independent replicas of 1 million unique cDNA reads from the same blood draw for two donors, one aged 18 to 29 and one aged 80 or older. The study at large found these results: Compared with the aged group, more naive CD4+ T cells, fewer expanded clones and increased TCR diversity were shown by the long-lived group, suggesting age selection. Because donor CMV infection status was unknown, age-related changes in expanded clonotypes were potentially confounded. Bulk unsorted PBMC profiling prevented conclusive comparison of naive and antigen-experienced compartments. There was a strong correlation between observed TCR beta diversity and the percentage of naive T cells measured by flow cytometry. Observed TCR beta diversity per million T cells fell roughly linearly with age, and a significant reduction was already apparent by age about 36. Estimates of total diversity from one million sequenced T cells were regarded as lower bounds and underestimates.

Of note for this clonotype: No antigen is known for it. No clone much larger than this one lies a single base away; base qualities are absent.

Systemically healthy Caucasian individuals from Russia, over 30 in total and aged about 6 to 95 years, were included as donors. Each donor gave approximately 9.3 milliliters of peripheral blood, collected into EDTA-treated Vacutainer tubes. Ficoll-Paque density-gradient centrifugation was used to isolate PBMCs, with at least 6 million per sample. Trizol reagent was used to extract total RNA from PBMCs, with at least 6 micrograms per sample. Naive CD45RAhigh/CD27high T cell percentages were measured by flow cytometry on a PBMC aliquot from every donor. The germline V gene provides CDR1 SQVTM and CDR2 ANQGSEA. The V end loses 4 bases and the J end loses 3 bases, and a stretch of 13 bases separates them. The CDR3 sequence holds 13 residues, the cysteine and phenylalanine included. Kept here is only the CDR3 DNA, which spans 39 bases and is read in frame from base 1. Libraries were prepared through 5' RACE. TCRdb records Illumina HiSeq 2500 as the sequencer. A second PCR of roughly 7 to 12 cycles was run with a J-beta primer mix and a sample-barcoded 5' primer. Each TCR beta cDNA molecule received a unique molecular identifier from a template-switch 5' adaptor carrying 12 random nucleotides. At least 2.5 million CDR3-containing paired-end reads were obtained from each sample. The Mint cDNA synthesis kit, primed by a TRBC-specific oligonucleotide, was used to synthesize first-strand cDNA from all RNA. Following uracil-DNA glycosylase treatment, a first 18-cycle PCR with universal primers M1SS and BC2_uni_R was performed on all cDNA. Regarding the original processing steps: Each sample was normalized by randomly selecting 1 million high-quality reads, each carrying a distinct molecular identifier. Reads with shared molecular identifiers were discarded instead of being binned into consensus sequences. CDR3 identification, clonotype clustering and error correction used MiTCR with a Q25 quality threshold and the strictest error-elimination algorithm. Lower-bound total TCR beta diversity was estimated with a nonparametric unseen species model using Euler transformation. TCRdb handled the public reads itself, with Q25 trimming in fastp and clone calling in MiXCR, and kept productive beta chains. Every distinct CDR3 protein forms one entry, paired with its most common genes and DNA. None of the V and J calls come from the authors' own analysis; TCRdb made them. The sample profile shows 1.5 million to 2 million distinct CDR3 sequences; around 36% of them were found once. The top ten clonotypes cover 10% to 12% of the sample.

Sequenced input: blood. The receptor chain draws on TRBV29-1 and TRBJ2-7; the D gene cannot be named for sure. The clonotype originates from a woman aged 25-40 years in good health. The DNA sequence is TGCAGCGTTGCCGGTCGCCTCCACTACGAGCAGTACTTC. Its protein product is CSVAGRLHYEQYF.